This entry lists 3 T cell receptor beta chains sequenced from one sample in a study of CD8 T cells in ankylosing spondylitis (dated by TCRdb to about 2017). Library prep was done by 5' RACE. For sequencing, an Illumina HiSeq 2500 was employed. In-frame beta chains were kept once TCRdb had trimmed the public reads at Q25 with fastp and called clones with MiXCR. Duplicate CDR3 protein sequences are folded into a single record with the most common DNA and genes. Counted in this sample were under 450,000 distinct CDR3 sequences; 20% to 25% of them appeared once. The ten largest clones represent approximately 14% of the sample. The sample was blood, either unsorted or a sorted T cell fraction (not recorded which). These receptor sequences come from a male donor with ankylosing spondylitis or in good health (not recorded which).

The J gene is TRBJ2-1, the V gene TRBV12-3 or TRBV12-4, with D unclear. The CDR3 covers 14 residues. The germline V and J ends were trimmed by 1 base and 5 bases, with 9 bases remaining between them. Here the CDR3 DNA reads TGTGCCAGCAGTTTAGGCAGAAGCGACAATGAGCAGTTCTTC. Encoded protein: CASSLGRSDNEQFF.

The rearrangement uses TRBV11-2 and TRBJ2-5; possible D gene TRBD2, 7 bases. The V end lost 1 base, the J end lost 5 bases, and 20 bases lay between the germline ends. Germline V gene data show CDR1 as SGHAT and CDR2 as FQNNGV. The CDR3 runs to 17 residues. Written as DNA, the CDR3 is TGTGCCAGCAGCTTAGGCGGCCTGGGGGGGCTCTGGGAGACCCAGTACTTC. It encodes CASSLGGLGGLWETQYF.

This clonotype showed up just a few times. The CDR3 reads CASSLSLGRWGSYEQYF. The DNA for the CDR3 is TGTGCCAGCAGTTTATCCCTTGGACGGTGGGGGTCCTACGAGCAGTACTTC. The chain carries TRBV27 and TRBJ2-7; D possibly matches TRBD1 or TRBD2 (5 bases each). CDR3 size: 17 residues. CDR1 is MNHEY, CDR2 SMNVEV, per germline (reference sequence). V shed 0 bases and J shed 1 base, with 16 bases lying between them.